This is a list of T cell receptor beta chains from one sample in a study of cytomegalovirus exposure and HLA in healthy donors. The method was immunoSEQ multiplex PCR; TCRdb's version includes in-frame clones alone and lacks a portion of them. The sample has 93,000 or so clones; around 67% are singletons. Sequencing was carried out using PBMCs. The receptors shown here come from a woman in her 50s in good health and CMV-seronegative. The CDR3 runs from the conserved cysteine through the conserved F or W. D genes are given only for firm matches. Clone size is not always given. Where it is, it says once, few, many or a class for expanded clones.

NA	TRBV5-1	TRBJ2-7	NA	TGCGCCAGCAGCTTGGATCAGACTATTGTTGAGCAGTACTTC	CASSLDQTIVEQYF
TRBD1	TRBV4-1	TRBJ1-2	once	TGCGCCAGCACTCCTGTCACCCCCGGGACAGGGGATGATGGCTACACCTTC	CASTPVTPGTGDDGYTF
TRBD2	TRBV7-9	TRBJ2-7	NA	TGTGCCAGCAGCCCCGGGACTAGCGTCTACGAGCAGTACTTC	CASSPGTSVYEQYF
NA	TRBV4-1	TRBJ2-7	NA	TGCGCCAGCAGCCAAAGCGGAGCGTACGAGCAGTACTTC	CASSQSGAYEQYF
NA	TRBV7-6	TRBJ2-5	NA	TGTGCCAGCAGCTTAGCGATAGTAAGAGAGACCCAGTACTTC	CASSLAIVRETQYF
TRBD1	TRBV27	TRBJ2-7	NA	TGTGCCAGCAGTTGGGGACAGGGAGTGTCAGGCGAGCAGTACTTC	CASSWGQGVSGEQYF
NA	TRBV6-1	TRBJ2-3	few	TGTGCCAGCAGTCCGGGACTCCTCGATACGCAGTATTTT	CASSPGLLDTQYF
NA	TRBV27	TRBJ1-2	NA	TGTGCCAGCAGCCGGGGAGTTGTGGGCTATGGCTACACCTTC	CASSRGVVGYGYTF
TRBD2	TRBV13	TRBJ2-1	NA	TGTGCCAGCGCCTGGCGGGGGGGCCTCTACAATGAGCAGTTCTTC	CASAWRGGLYNEQFF
TRBD2	TRBV5-6	TRBJ2-5	few	TGTGCCAGCAGCTTGGTGTCCGGGGGGCAAGAGACCCAGTACTTC	CASSLVSGGQETQYF
NA	TRBV10-3	TRBJ2-1	NA	TGTGCCATCAGTACCAGTGGACTGAACTCCTACAATGAGCAGTTCTTC	CAISTSGLNSYNEQFF
NA	TRBV28	TRBJ2-7	NA	TGTGCCAGCAGTTACCGGCAGGGGCTTACCTACGAGCAGTACTTC	CASSYRQGLTYEQYF
TRBD1	TRBV10-3	TRBJ1-4	few	TGTGCCATCAGTGACCCGGACAGGGGGACGGCTAATGAAAAACTGTTTTTT	CAISDPDRGTANEKLFF
TRBD1	TRBV5-6	TRBJ1-1	few	TGTGCCAGCAGCAAGGACAGGGGGCTTGAAGCTTTCTTT	CASSKDRGLEAFF
NA	TRBV19	TRBJ1-2	few	TGTGCCGCCTATTCAGGGAAGTACGGCTACACCTTC	CAAYSGKYGYTF
NA	TRBV2	TRBJ1-4	NA	TGTGCCAGCAGTGACATGGGGTGGGAGGAAAAACTGTTTTTT	CASSDMGWEEKLFF
NA	TRBV14	TRBJ1-1	few	TGTGCCAGCAGCCAAGTCGGGGGGATACTAAGAGGGAACACTGAAGCTTTCTTT	CASSQVGGILRGNTEAFF
NA	TRBV29-1	TRBJ1-3	NA	TGCAGCGTTCGAATAGGACTCACCTCTGGAAACACCATATATTTT	CSVRIGLTSGNTIYF
NA	TRBV7-8	TRBJ1-2	NA	TGTGCCAGCACCTATCGGGCAGGGCCCCGGCTTAACTATGGCTACACCTTC	CASTYRAGPRLNYGYTF
TRBD1	TRBV5-4	TRBJ1-5	NA	TGTGCCCGAGTAGGGGGACAGGGAAATCAGCCCCAGCATTTT	CARVGGQGNQPQHF
TRBD1	TRBV11-3	TRBJ2-5	once	TGTGCCAGCGGAAGTGGACAGGGTATGGAGACCCAGTACTTC	CASGSGQGMETQYF
TRBD2	TRBV11-2	TRBJ2-7	NA	TGTGCCAGCAGCCTCTTAGCGGGGGGGTTGTTCTACGAGCAGTACTTC	CASSLLAGGLFYEQYF
TRBD1	TRBV18	TRBJ1-3	NA	TGTGCCAGCTCACCTCAACGGATGGGGACAGGCTTCTCTGCTGGAAACACCATATATTTT	CASSPQRMGTGFSAGNTIYF
NA	TRBV29-1	TRBJ2-7	NA	TGCAGCGTTGGCGGGGGCAATCAAGCGTACGAGCAGTACTTC	CSVGGGNQAYEQYF
NA	TRBV5-1	TRBJ1-1	once	TGCGCCAGCAGCTTGTTTAGTATGGGGGGGGCCAGCACTGAAGCTTTCTTT	CASSLFSMGGASTEAFF
NA	TRBV10-3	TRBJ2-7	NA	TGTGCCATCAACAGGGCGACTGGCGAGCAGTACTTC	CAINRATGEQYF
TRBD1	TRBV4-1	TRBJ1-1	NA	TGCGCCAGCAGCCAGGCGGGACAGACTGAAGCTTTCTTT	CASSQAGQTEAFF
TRBD1	TRBV7-9	TRBJ1-1	NA	TGTGCCAGCAGCTACAGGGAACAGGGGGCAACTGAAGCTTTCTTT	CASSYREQGATEAFF
NA	TRBV18	TRBJ2-7	once	TGTGCCAGCTCGCCCCGACAGGACTACGAGCAGTACTTC	CASSPRQDYEQYF
NA	TRBV11-2	TRBJ1-2	NA	TGTGCCAGCAGCTTAGTTACAGGGAGCAGGGGCTACACCTTC	CASSLVTGSRGYTF
TRBD2	TRBV4-2	TRBJ2-5	NA	TGTGCCAGCAGCCAATCACTAGCGGGAGGGGTAGAGACCCAGTACTTC	CASSQSLAGGVETQYF
NA	TRBV10-3	TRBJ2-3	NA	TGTGCCATCAGTGAGTCGACTGGATTTCGGAGCGGAAACACAGATACGCAGTATTTT	CAISESTGFRSGNTDTQYF
NA	TRBV7-8	TRBJ2-1	NA	TGTGCCAGCAGCTTATCTTGGAATGCCGGGTATGAGCAGTTCTTC	CASSLSWNAGYEQFF
NA	TRBV7-2	TRBJ2-2	few	TGTGCCAGCAGCTTTTTCACAGGAAGGACCGGGGAGCTGTTTTTT	CASSFFTGRTGELFF
TRBD2	TRBV6-5	TRBJ2-3	NA	TGTGCCAGCAGTCCACGGGGGGGCCCAATGGATACGCAGTATTTT	CASSPRGGPMDTQYF
NA	TRBV15	TRBJ2-1	NA	TGTGCCACCAGCGTGGGCCGATACTCCTACAATGAGCAGTTCTTC	CATSVGRYSYNEQFF
TRBD1	TRBV2	TRBJ1-6	NA	TGTGCCAGCAGCGAACAGGGGGATTATAATTCACCCCTCCACTTT	CASSEQGDYNSPLHF
NA	TRBV4-1	TRBJ2-7	NA	TGCGCCAGCAGCCAAGAGGGGCAGGGAGAGCAGTACTTC	CASSQEGQGEQYF
TRBD2	TRBV15	TRBJ2-5	NA	TGTGCCACCAGCAGAGAGGCTAGCGGGGACCCACAAGAGACCCAGTACTTC	CATSREASGDPQETQYF
NA	TRBV5-1	TRBJ1-3	NA	TGCGCCAGCAGCTTGGAGGGGCGCGCTGGAAACACCATATATTTT	CASSLEGRAGNTIYF
TRBD2	TRBV5-1	TRBJ2-7	NA	TGCGCCAGCAGCTTTTTCAGCGGGAGGGTCTCCTACGAGCAGTACTTC	CASSFFSGRVSYEQYF
NA	TRBV28	TRBJ1-5	few	TGTGCCAGCAGGGTGGGGCGACAGCCCCAGCATTTT	CASRVGRQPQHF
TRBD2	TRBV18	TRBJ2-1	NA	TGTGCCAGCTCACCGGGGACTAGCGGGGAGCAGTTCTTC	CASSPGTSGEQFF
TRBD2	TRBV6-4	TRBJ2-3	few	TGTGCCAGCAGTGACCAAGCGGGAGGGAGCACAGATACGCAGTATTTT	CASSDQAGGSTDTQYF
NA	TRBV19	TRBJ1-1	NA	TGTGCCAGTAGAACACACAGGGCTTCCACTGAAGCTTTCTTT	CASRTHRASTEAFF
NA	TRBV5-1	TRBJ2-3	few	TGCGCCAGCAGCTTGGGAGGGATTAGCACAGATACGCAGTATTTT	CASSLGGISTDTQYF
NA	TRBV6-5	TRBJ2-3	NA	TGTGCCAGCAGTTACTCTGGGGTCGGGGGAGATACGCAGTATTTT	CASSYSGVGGDTQYF
NA	TRBV5-4	TRBJ1-4	NA	TGTGCCAGCAGCTTGAATCCTGCGGGAGGAAATGAAAAACTGTTTTTT	CASSLNPAGGNEKLFF
TRBD1	TRBV11-2	TRBJ1-5	NA	TGTGCCAGCAGCTCTGGGACAGGCAGTCAGCCCCAGCATTTT	CASSSGTGSQPQHF
TRBD2	TRBV7-9	TRBJ2-7	NA	TGTGCCAGCAGCGTAGTAGCGGGGGACTACGAGCAGTACTTC	CASSVVAGDYEQYF
TRBD1	TRBV7-2	TRBJ2-5	NA	TGTGCCAGCAGCTTAGACGGCACAGGGGCGCGCCGGACCCAGTACTTC	CASSLDGTGARRTQYF